This TCR beta chain was recorded in a study of T-cell memory formation after mild COVID-19. Germline V gene lookup returns CDR1 LGHNA and CDR2 YSLEER. CDR3 length: 16 residues. Trimming at V came to 1 base and at J to 7 bases, leaving 7 bases not matched to a gene. TCRdb re-derived calls from the 5' RACE reads in MiXCR, one entry per CDR3 protein. The repertoire holds approximately 580,000 distinct CDR3 sequences, around 21% seen once, with approximately 12% in the top ten. This clonotype was seen only a few times. Sequencing was done on a sample of PBMCs or a T cell subset sorted from them (not recorded which). The chain joins TRBV4-3 to TRBJ1-2, with TRBD1 identical over 12 bases. The clonotype was recovered from an adult woman who had mild COVID-19 (a few samples of this study predate the infection). Cell type and time point are not known. The CDR3 region has the DNA TGCGCCAGCAGCCAAGGGGCCGGGACAGGGGGCTTTGGCTACACCTTC. This codes for CASSQGAGTGGFGYTF.